Listed here are 23 T cell receptor beta chains from one sample, sequenced in a study of tumor-infiltrating lymphocytes in oesophageal squamous cell carcinoma. TCRdb redid the calling of the PCR reads with MiXCR, one entry per CDR3 protein. The table has tens of thousands of distinct CDR3 sequences, about 35% seen once. Sequences were obtained from esophageal tumor tissue. These receptors were obtained from a male donor with esophageal squamous cell carcinoma.

This clonotype was counted at least ten times. The chain employs TRBV4-3 and TRBJ2-1; D call uncertain. Trimming left V 4 bases short and J 0 bases short, with 13 bases between. Germline V lookup: CDR1 LGHNA, CDR2 YSLEER. The CDR3 covers 16 residues. The CDR3 region has the DNA TGCGCCAGCAGCCGTTCATCTCTGAGCTCCTACAATGAGCAGTTCTTC. Translated: CASSRSSLSSYNEQFF.

This clonotype was picked up many times. The rearrangement joins TRBV28 to TRBJ2-1, with TRBD2 matching over 7 bases. Trimming cost V 7 bases and J 7 bases; bases outside gene matches: 7. This CDR3 has 13 amino acids. CDR1 MDHEN and CDR2 SYDVKM come from the germline V gene. As DNA, the CDR3 is TGTGCCAGCAATGGAGCGGGGAATAATGAGCAGTTCTTC. It codes for CASNGAGNNEQFF.

This clonotype was counted many times. The CDR3 is CASRIGTSGIETQYF. Here the CDR3 DNA reads TGTGCCAGCAGGATAGGGACTAGCGGGATCGAGACCCAGTACTTC. This chain connects TRBV7-2 to TRBJ2-5, with 13 bases lining up with TRBD2. V dropped 6 bases and J dropped 5; count of bases not matched to a gene: 6. The CDR3 covers 15 residues. Germline V gives CDR1 SGHTA, CDR2 FQGNSA.

Ten or more counts support this clonotype. One end of the junction does not line up with germline, which may come from a read error. The chain recombines TRBV5-4 with TRBJ2-1, with unresolved D. The CDR3 spans 13 residues. The germline gives CDR1 SGHNT, CDR2 YYREEE (reference sequence). The CDR3 bases are TGCGCCAGCAGCTTGCGGTCATTCAATGAGCAGTTCTTC. Amino acids: CASSLRSFNEQFF. Filled out from reference TRBV5-4 and TRBJ2-1, the complete variable domain reads ETGVTQSPTHLIKTRGQQVTLRCSSQSGHNTVSWYQQALGQGPQFIFQYYREEENGRGNFPPRFSGLQFPNYSSELNVNALELDDSALYLCASSLRSFNEQFFGPGTRLTVL.

Details on this clonotype: It is likely a read error, because the conserved phenylalanine at the end of the CDR3 is missing. No DNA is shown, since the ends of the CDR3 on it are uncertain; the CDR3 is the one TCRdb lists. The CDR3 region is CASSPAVDVEQYFGP. The rearrangement joins TRBV7-2 to TRBJ2-3; the table's D gene call, TRBD2, was not cross checked with the DNA. In germline, CDR1 is SGHTA, CDR2 FQGNSA. Counting both end residues, the CDR3 totals 15 amino acids.

This clonotype appeared once. The J gene is TRBJ2-1, the V gene TRBV28, with D perhaps matching TRBD2 (6 bases). This CDR3 spans 14 amino acids. Germline V gene lookup returns CDR1 MDHEN and CDR2 SYDVKM. Deletions cut 4 bases from V and 2 bases from J, with 9 bases between. DNA for the CDR3: TGTGCCAGCAGTTCCGGGGGTCCCTACAATGAGCAGTTCTTC. Amino acids: CASSSGGPYNEQFF.

This clonotype was counted at least ten times. The V and J genes are TRBV10-2 and TRBJ2-1; D gene uncertain. Between the trimmed V and J ends, which lost 3 bases and 6 bases, there was a span of 6 bases. This CDR3 has 12 amino acids. CDR1 is WSHSY, CDR2 SAAADI, per germline. This CDR3 reads CASSEFGNEQFF. The CDR3 DNA follows: TGCGCCAGCAGTGAATTCGGCAATGAGCAGTTCTTC.

This clonotype was detected many times. A single base separates this from a much larger clone, so it may be a read error. This sequence joins TRBV28 and TRBJ2-1, with D perhaps given as TRBD1 or TRBD2 (5 bases each). The V end lost 7 bases, the J end lost 10 bases, and 17 bases lay between the germline ends. Germline CDR1 and CDR2: MDHEN and SYDVKM. This CDR3 is 13 amino acids long. The CDR3, as DNA: TGTGCCAGCACTCAGGGATCTAGCTACGAGCAGTTCTTC. Translating it yields CASTQGSSYEQFF.

With regard to this clonotype: Given the absence of the conserved phenylalanine or tryptophan at the CDR3 end, a read error is likely. No DNA is shown, since the ends of the CDR3 on it are uncertain; the CDR3 is the one TCRdb lists. V usage is TRBV10-2 and J usage is TRBJ2-7; TRBD1 is taken as the D call from the table, unchecked against the DNA. The germline V gene encodes CDR1 WSHSY and CDR2 SAAADI. The CDR3 has 18 amino acids, counting both end residues. The CDR3: CASSDPLRQGRNGYTFGS.

The chain recombines TRBV6-2 or TRBV6-3 with TRBJ2-5; D ambiguous. The DNA end is a closer match to TRBJ1-2, so the J assignment may be wrong. This CDR3 has 16 residues. Germline lookup yields CDR1 MNHEY and CDR2 SVGEGT. CDR3 amino acids: CASRAPGEWLNYGYTF. The DNA for the CDR3 is TGTGCCAGCAGGGCCCCGGGCGAGTGGCTTAACTATGGCTACACCTTC.

The sample holds many counts of this clonotype. The genes are TRBV2 and TRBJ2-1; 7 bases line up with TRBD1. V gave up 5 bases and J gave up 6 bases; unmatched junction bases: 7. The V gene's germline CDR1 is SNHLY and CDR2 FYNNEI. There are 14 residues in the CDR3. The CDR3 DNA is TGTGCCAGCAGTCGGGACAGCCTTGGCAATGAGCAGTTCTTC. This codes for CASSRDSLGNEQFF.

Sample share makes this clonotype medium-sized. This chain uses TRBV7-2 with TRBJ2-3, with D uncertain. In germline, CDR1 is SGHTA, CDR2 FQGNSA. V shed 1 base and J shed 5 bases, with 1 base lying between them. The CDR3 length is 11 residues. The CDR3 reads CASSLVDTQYF. As DNA, the CDR3 is TGTGCCAGCAGCTTAGTAGATACGCAGTATTTT. The full variable domain, rest sourced from reference TRBV7-2 and TRBJ2-3, is GAGVSQSPSNKVTEKGKDVELRCDPISGHTALYWYRQSLGQGLEFLIYFQGNSAPDKSGLPSDRFSAERTGGSVSTLTIQRTQQEDSAVYLCASSLVDTQYFGPGTRLTVL.

A note on this clonotype: The CDR3 does not end in the conserved phenylalanine or tryptophan, so this is likely a read error. No DNA is shown, since the ends of the CDR3 on it are uncertain; the CDR3 is the one TCRdb lists. The chain couples TRBV6-2 or TRBV6-3 to TRBJ2-1; the table's D call TRBD1 went unverified against the DNA. The germline gives CDR1 MNHEY, CDR2 SVGEGT. The CDR3 extends over 15 residues, inclusive of both ends. The CDR3 loop is CATQGISNYGYTFGS.

The chain recombines TRBV24-1 with TRBJ2-4, with 13 nucleotides matching TRBD2. This CDR3 has 15 residues. Unmatched junction bases numbered 16, after V lost 11 bases and J lost 13 bases. Germline CDR1 reads KGHDR; CDR2 reads SFDVKD. The CDR3 loop reads CAIGTSGAVVKEQYF. The CDR3 nucleotides read TGTGCCATCGGGACTAGCGGGGCGGTCGTCAAGGAGCAGTACTTC.

This clonotype was seen ten or more times. The germline gene is not matched at one end of the junction; a read error may be the cause. The chain couples TRBV5-4 to TRBJ1-1; D possibly corresponds to TRBD1 (6 bases). CDR1 and CDR2 (germline): SGHNT, YYREEE (reference sequence). The CDR3 is 14 amino acids. CDR3 in amino acids: CASSLAAGDTEAFF. In DNA, the CDR3 is TGCGCCAGCAGCTTGGCGGCAGGGGACACTGAAGCTTTCTTT.

This clonotype is medium-sized in the sample. V usage is TRBV7-6 and J usage is TRBJ2-1; D may be TRBD1 or TRBD2 (7 bases each). The CDR3 has 12 amino acids. Germline lookup yields CDR1 SGHVS and CDR2 FNYEAQ. The V and J ends lost 5 bases and 8 bases respectively, with 10 bases between them. CDR3 bases: TGTGCCAGCAGCCAGGGGGGGGATGAGCAGTTCTTC. Translation: CASSQGGDEQFF. Full variable domain (remainder filled in from reference TRBV7-6 and TRBJ2-1): GAGVSQSPRYKVTKRGQDVALRCDPISGHVSLYWYRQALGQGPEFLTYFNYEAQQDKSGLPNDRFSAERPEGSISTLTIQRTEQRDSAMYRCASSQGGDEQFFGPGTRLTVL.

Concerning this clonotype: This clone may be a read error of a much larger clone one base away. V is TRBV20-1 and J is TRBJ2-4; D gene uncertain. The J call may be mistaken, given a closer DNA end match to TRBJ2-1. Germline assignment: CDR1 DFQATT and CDR2 SNEGSKA (reference sequence). The CDR3 extends over 16 amino acids. In DNA form, the CDR3 reads TGCAGTGCTAGAGATGTTAACGGCAGGCCTACCTACGAGCAGTTCTTC. Protein: CSARDVNGRPTYEQFF.

With regard to this clonotype: It is likely a read error, because the conserved phenylalanine at the end of the CDR3 is missing. It is unclear where the CDR3 begins or ends on the DNA, so no DNA is shown, and the CDR3 is as TCRdb lists it. V and J are TRBV11-1 and TRBJ2-1; TRBD2 is the table's D call, not checked against the DNA. CDR1 and CDR2 (germline): SGHAT, FQDESV (reference sequence). The CDR3 has 14 residues if both end residues are counted. The CDR3 spells CASSLGVRDYTFGS.

In this sample, this clonotype turned up many times. The rearrangement links TRBV12-3 or TRBV12-4 to TRBJ1-3; D perhaps matches TRBD1 (5 bases). There are 16 residues in the CDR3. V lost 2 bases and J 0 bases, leaving 11 bases between the germline ends. For the CDR3, the DNA is TGTGCCAGCAGTTTATATGACAGCTTCTCTGGAAACACCATATATTTT. This translates into CASSLYDSFSGNTIYF.

The sample holds many counts of this clonotype. This chain uses TRBV6-1 with TRBJ1-5; 7 nucleotides line up with TRBD1. Trimming at V came to 10 bases and at J to 0 bases, leaving 3 bases not matched to a gene. The CDR3 has 13 amino acids. CDR1 and CDR2 from the germline V gene are MNHNS and SASEGT. CDR3 protein: CAIQGYSNQPQHF. For the CDR3, the DNA is TGTGCCATACAGGGGTATAGCAATCAGCCCCAGCATTTT.

Concerning this clonotype: This clone may be a read error of a much larger clone one base away. V is TRBV7-6 and J is TRBJ2-7; 8 positions agree with TRBD1. Germline V lookup: CDR1 SGHVS, CDR2 FNYEAQ. The CDR3 has 13 residues. The CDR3 DNA reads TGTGTCAGCAGCCCTACAGGGGGCTACGAGCAGTACTTC. It translates to CVSSPTGGYEQYF.

The chain combines TRBV5-6 with TRBJ2-1; D unclear. Gene TRBJ2-5 matches the end of the DNA better, so the J call may be wrong. The CDR3 has 14 amino acids. Germline assignment: CDR1 SGHDT and CDR2 YYEEEE. The CDR3 nucleotides are TGTGCCAGCAGCTCACCACCACATCAAGAGACCCAGTACTTC. Its protein is CASSSPPHQETQYF.

This clonotype was counted a few times. The chain couples TRBV28 to TRBJ2-2; 8 nucleotides line up with TRBD2. The germline gives CDR1 MDHEN, CDR2 SYDVKM. With 5 bases clipped from V and 6 bases from J, the junction kept 5 bases outside the gene matches. The CDR3 totals 14 residues. The chain's CDR3 is CASSQTSAAGELFF. Here the CDR3 DNA reads TGTGCCAGCAGTCAGACTAGCGCGGCCGGGGAGCTGTTTTTT.